Presented here are 21 T cell receptor beta chains from one specimen sequenced in a study of OX40 agonist ivuxolimab in advanced cancers. Some clones are missing from TCRdb's copy, which holds only in-frame ones; the method was immunoSEQ multiplex PCR. This table has 15,000 to 20,000 clones, 70% to 80% appearing once. Sample: CD4+ or CD8+ T cells sorted from blood, taken in a trial of the OX40 agonist ivuxolimab. Receptor source: an adult with an advanced solid tumor such as melanoma, head and neck, liver or kidney cancer.

The chain couples TRBV30 to TRBJ2-4; 11 nucleotides agree with TRBD1. The germline CDR1 and CDR2 sequences are GTSNPN and SVGIG (reference sequence). The CDR3 is made up of 15 amino acids. The V and J ends lost 2 bases and 8 bases, in that order; junction bases with no gene match: 8. CDR3 region: CAWSPGQGGTDIQYF. Here the CDR3 DNA reads TGTGCCTGGAGTCCGGGACAGGGGGGTACGGACATTCAGTACTTC.

The rearrangement joins TRBV7-8 to TRBJ2-1, with 8 bases lining up with TRBD2. This CDR3 has 16 residues. CDR1 SGHVS and CDR2 FQNEAQ come from the germline V gene. Unmatched junction bases numbered 3, after V lost 2 bases and J lost 0 bases. The CDR3 sequence is CASSLLAGSSYNEQFF. In nucleotides, the CDR3 is TGTGCCAGCAGCTTACTAGCGGGCAGCTCCTACAATGAGCAGTTCTTC.

The count of this clone is one. The J gene is TRBJ2-1, the V gene TRBV4-3; D possibly corresponds to TRBD2 (5 bases). Germline CDR1 is LGHNA and CDR2 is YSLEER. The V and J ends lost 3 bases and 0 bases respectively, with 12 bases between them. The CDR3 covers 16 residues. This chain's CDR3 is CASSQEATHSYNEQFF. CDR3 sequence (DNA): TGCGCCAGCAGCCAGGAGGCTACCCACTCCTACAATGAGCAGTTCTTC.

J is TRBJ1-2 and V is TRBV6-5; 9 bases are shared with TRBD1. The CDR3 is made up of 13 amino acids. Germline CDR1 and CDR2: MNHEY and SVGAGI. V lost 5 bases to trimming and J lost 8 bases; unmatched junction nucleotides: 6. The CDR3 DNA follows: TGTGCCAGCAGTCAGGGACAGGGTGAGGGCTACACCTTC. It yields the protein CASSQGQGEGYTF.

The chain combines TRBV28 with TRBJ2-7, with 8 bases identical to TRBD1. This CDR3 region has 16 residues. V lost 5 bases, J lost 3 bases, and 12 bases stayed unmatched. Looked up from germline, CDR1 is MDHEN and CDR2 is SYDVKM. In DNA, the CDR3 is TGTGCCAGCAGTATCCTAGGACAGGGTGGCGGCTACGAGCAGTACTTC. Amino acids: CASSILGQGGGYEQYF.

The J gene is TRBJ2-3, the V gene TRBV7-2; D might be TRBD2 (5 bases). This CDR3 is built from 14 residues. The V gene's germline CDR1 is SGHTA and CDR2 FQGNSA. Trimming cost V 1 base and J 6 bases, with 11 bases left between them. DNA of the CDR3: TGTGCCAGCAGCTTAGGCACTGCGGGCGATACGCAGTATTTT. The encoded protein is CASSLGTAGDTQYF.

J is TRBJ1-3 and V is TRBV4-1; weak D call: TRBD1 (6 bases). V lost 4 bases and J lost 0, with 10 bases in between. This CDR3 has 15 residues. Germline CDR1 is MGHRA and CDR2 is YSYEKL. The CDR3: CASSRSGDSGNTIYF. For the CDR3, the DNA is TGCGCCAGCAGCCGTTCAGGGGACTCTGGAAACACCATATATTTT.

This clone has a handful of counts. This chain connects TRBV10-2 to TRBJ1-1, with 7 bases aligning to TRBD1. The germline V gene has CDR1 WSHSY and CDR2 SAAADI. This CDR3 has 13 amino acids. V was pared by 2 bases and J by 11 bases, with 8 bases of the junction left unmatched. The CDR3 here is CASSELLQGSAFF. The CDR3 DNA reads as TGCGCCAGCAGTGAGCTCCTACAGGGGTCCGCTTTCTTT.

Judged by abundance, this clone is medium-sized. The chain has TRBV9 and TRBJ1-3; D gene unclear. Germline assignment: CDR1 SGDLS and CDR2 YYNGEE. The CDR3 runs 15 residues. The germline V and J ends were trimmed by 4 bases and 0 bases, with 11 bases remaining between them. The CDR3 region has the DNA TGTGCCAGCAGCTACCGACAAGACTCTGGAAACACCATATATTTT. Translating it yields CASSYRQDSGNTIYF.

The chain combines TRBV6-5 with TRBJ2-7; D is undetermined. Trimming stripped 4 bases from V and 3 bases from J, with 10 bases between. The CDR3 runs to 13 residues. The germline CDR1 and CDR2 sequences are MNHEY and SVGAGI. CDR3 sequence (DNA): TGTGCCAGCAGTTCCTTCGACGGCTACGAGCAGTACTTC. It translates to CASSSFDGYEQYF.

There are a few counts of this clone. V is TRBV11-3 and J is TRBJ2-1; D unresolved. Germline V gene data show CDR1 as SGHNT and CDR2 as YENEEA. V gave up 0 bases and J gave up 3 bases, with 6 bases separating them. CDR3 length equals 14 residues. For the CDR3, the DNA is TGTGCCAGCAGCTTAGATTGGAGCTACAATGAGCAGTTCTTC. This translates into CASSLDWSYNEQFF.

This clone was counted between two and nine times. V gene TRBV27 combines with J gene TRBJ1-2; 7 positions match TRBD1. This CDR3 has 15 amino acids. V lost 6 bases and J lost 1; bases outside the gene matches: 8. The germline V gene encodes CDR1 MNHEY and CDR2 SMNVEV (reference sequence). CDR3 nucleotides: TGTGCCAGCAGCGACCAGGGACAGCTTAACTATGGCTACACCTTC. Encoded protein: CASSDQGQLNYGYTF.

This clone has just one count. The junction does not match germline at one end; this may be a read error. The chain uses TRBV10-3 and TRBJ2-7; 7 bases fit TRBD2. The CDR3 has 13 residues. Germline lookup yields CDR1 ENHRY and CDR2 SYGVKD. CDR3 DNA: TGTGCCAGCAGTTACAACCCCGGGGGGGAGCAGTACTTC. It yields the protein CASSYNPGGEQYF.

This clone was observed a few times. This chain's CDR3 is CASSPWGTGGGTYNEQFF. CDR3 nucleotides: TGTGCCAGCAGCCCTTGGGGGACAGGGGGCGGAACCTACAATGAGCAGTTCTTC. This chain connects TRBV7-8 to TRBJ2-1, with 12 bases fitting TRBD1. CDR1 is SGHVS, CDR2 FQNEAQ, per germline. Germline trimming cut 5 bases from V and 2 bases from J; bases unmatched to any gene: 10. The CDR3 length is 18 residues.

The chain is built from TRBV9 and TRBJ2-3; unclear D gene. The germline V gene has CDR1 SGDLS and CDR2 YYNGEE. The ends were cut back, 4 bases at V and 2 bases at J, with 5 bases in the middle. This CDR3 contains 12 residues. The DNA for the CDR3 is TGTGCCAGCAGCTCAATCACAGATACGCAGTATTTT. As protein: CASSSITDTQYF.

The chain has TRBV29-1 and TRBJ1-2; D ambiguous. In germline, CDR1 is SQVTM, CDR2 ANQGSEA. Trimming stripped 7 bases from V and 10 bases from J, with 16 bases between. There are 11 residues in the CDR3. CDR3 region: CSGVGGKDYTF. For the CDR3, the DNA is TGCAGCGGGGTGGGAGGGAAGGACTACACCTTC.

The chain carries TRBV27 and TRBJ1-1, with TRBD1 as a possible D gene (5 bases). Trimming took off 3 bases at V and 2 bases at J, with 7 bases between the two ends. The CDR3 is 13 amino acids. From germline, CDR1 is MNHEY and CDR2 SMNVEV (reference sequence). CDR3 sequence reads: CASSFGGNTEAFF. The CDR3 nucleotides are TGTGCCAGCAGTTTTGGGGGAAACACTGAAGCTTTCTTT.

The rearrangement links TRBV30 to TRBJ1-1; maybe TRBD1 (5 bases). Between the trimmed V and J ends, which lost 2 bases and 0 bases, there was a span of 7 bases. The length of the CDR3 is 13 residues. The germline V gene encodes CDR1 GTSNPN and CDR2 SVGIG (reference sequence). The CDR3 coding sequence is TGTGCCTGGAGTTGGGACGTGAACACTGAAGCTTTCTTT. Protein product: CAWSWDVNTEAFF.

This clone was counted a single time. The chain employs TRBV5-8 and TRBJ2-7; 8 nucleotides match TRBD2. The J segment lost 7 bases and the V segment lost 2 bases, leaving 5 bases of the junction unmatched. The CDR3 consists of 13 residues. The germline CDR1 and CDR2 sequences are SGHTS and YDEGEE. The CDR3 is CASSFSGSFEQYF. Here the CDR3 DNA reads TGTGCCAGCAGCTTCAGCGGGAGTTTTGAGCAGTACTTC.

V usage is TRBV19 and J usage is TRBJ2-7, with D perhaps given as TRBD1 or TRBD2 (6 bases each). The germline CDR1 and CDR2 sequences are LNHDA and SQIVND (reference sequence). V was clipped by 6 bases and J by 6 bases, with 12 bases between them. CDR3 length: 12 residues. The CDR3 spells CASRSGALEQYF. The CDR3 DNA reads as TGTGCCAGTAGATCGGGGGCCCTCGAGCAGTACTTC.

The J gene is TRBJ2-3, the V gene TRBV19, with D tentatively TRBD1 (6 bases). Trimming shortened V by 1 base and J by 6 bases, and 8 bases separated the two germline ends. The CDR3 loop spans 13 amino acids. Germline lookup yields CDR1 LNHDA and CDR2 SQIVND (reference sequence). The CDR3: CASSIVRGDTQYF. The CDR3 DNA reads as TGTGCCAGTAGTATAGTAAGGGGGGATACGCAGTATTTT.